These 4 T cell receptor beta chains came from one sample sequenced in a study of T-cell reconstitution after alpha-beta-depleted transplantation in children. Unique molecular identifiers featured in how the TCRbeta library was prepared. One entry per CDR3 protein results from TCRdb running MiXCR on the PCR reads. The sample lists about a million distinct CDR3 sequences, about 29% seen once, with 28% in the top ten. Sequencing used PBMCs, mostly from graft donor cells, obtained 360 days after TCRalphabeta/CD19-depleted stem cell transplant. The receptors were gathered from a boy younger than two who had a stem cell transplant for SCID, so the T cells may come from the graft donor.

The chain employs TRBV5-5 and TRBJ1-2; D remains ambiguous. With 4 bases removed from V and 8 bases from J, the gap between germline ends came to 18 bases. The CDR3 is 14 residues long. CDR1 and CDR2 (germline): SGHKS, YYEKEE (reference sequence). CDR3 bases: TGTGCCAGCAGCCCATCGTCGACCCTGGGGGGCTACACCTTC. Residues: CASSPSSTLGGYTF.

This chain links TRBV25-1 with TRBJ2-2; 8 nucleotides agree with TRBD1. The CDR3 is 17 residues long. After removal of 2 bases from V and 7 bases from J, the junction contained 12 bases not matched to a gene. The germline gives CDR1 MGHDK, CDR2 SYGVNS. The CDR3 loop reads CASSEPPGRGRGGELFF. CDR3 coding DNA: TGTGCCAGCAGTGAACCCCCCGGCAGGGGGCGTGGCGGGGAGCTGTTTTTT.

The table lists this clonotype with a few counts. The chain links TRBV4-2 to TRBJ1-1; possible D gene TRBD1, 6 bases. V was cut by 1 base and J by 1 base, with 13 bases left in between. The CDR3 length is 16 residues. CDR1 is LGHNA and CDR2 is YNFKEQ in the germline V gene. CDR3 nucleotides: TGTGCCAGCAGCCAAGGGGTGAAAGGGGGGAACACTGAAGCTTTCTTT. It specifies CASSQGVKGGNTEAFF.

The V call is TRBV20-1, the J call TRBJ1-2; tentative D call: TRBD1 (6 bases). This CDR3 comprises 12 residues. Deletions cut 5 bases from V and 8 bases from J, with 15 bases between. Per the germline V gene, CDR1 is DFQATT and CDR2 is SNEGSKA (reference sequence). The CDR3 is CSAPIGGKGYTF. The CDR3 nucleotides are TGCAGTGCTCCGATAGGGGGTAAAGGCTACACCTTC.